The source of this TCR beta chain is a study of tumor-infiltrating lymphocytes in primary liver carcinoma. Across the whole study: Surgery removed the patients' primary liver carcinoma. Ranging in age from 30 to 69 years, the patients were men and women. Study-wide points: Tumor-adjacent and tumor-blood pairs shared a smaller degree of overlap than tumor region pairs. Samples, which were bulk and unsorted, did not allow CD4+ and CD8+ repertoires to be compared.

Blood RNA was derived from unsorted whole blood, and germline DNA was extracted too. A constant-region primer primed TCR beta cDNA synthesis from about 0.45 ug of total RNA. Slightly modified ARM-PCR served as the procedure for the TCR beta libraries. These libraries came from three rounds of nested multiplex PCR. In the first two PCR rounds, TRBV1-TRBV30 forward primers were paired with a C-beta reverse primer, and each round lasted 10 cycles. MiXCR, applied by TCRdb to the multiplex PCR reads, yields one record per CDR3 protein. The sample carries 300,000 to 400,000 distinct CDR3 sequences, about 61% recorded once. Details on this clonotype: Its target is not known.

CDR3 length: 16 amino acids. Trimming took 1 base from V and 1 from J, leaving 10 bases between them. The V gene's germline CDR1 is MNHEY and CDR2 SVGAGI. This TCR was sampled from a man between 40 and 49 years old with primary liver carcinoma and hepatitis B virus infection. Material for sequencing was peripheral blood. J is TRBJ2-2 and V is TRBV6-5; D gene uncertain. CDR3 DNA sequence: TGTGCCAGCAGTTACTATGTCAGCCTGAACACCGGGGAGCTGTTTTTT. Translating it yields CASSYYVSLNTGELFF.